The 5 T cell receptor beta chains listed next were all sequenced from one sample in a study of vaccination and CD4 T cells after COVID-19. Antigens for these TCRs are unknown. Sequencing of cultured CD4+ T cell DNA used the Oncomine TCR Beta short-read assay. Via MiXCR, TCRdb re-called the PCR reads, giving one row per CDR3 protein. The sample yields approximately 23,000 distinct CDR3 sequences, less than 35% seen once. Treatment meaning: approximately 10-day PBMC culture with coronavirus spike peptide pools or control peptides (ViraFEST assay). What was sequenced was cultured CD4+ T cells from blood. The receptors come from a human donor with COVID-19.

This clonotype was counted a few times. The chain combines TRBV19 with TRBJ1-5; 7 nucleotides align to TRBD1. Per the germline V gene, CDR1 is LNHDA and CDR2 is SQIVND (reference sequence). The CDR3 is 13 amino acids. The J segment lost 7 bases and the V segment lost 5 bases, leaving 5 bases of the junction unmatched. The CDR3 sequence is CASSLRQGQPQHF. CDR3 bases: TGTGCCAGTAGTCTAAGACAGGGACAGCCCCAGCATTTT.

This clonotype was picked up a small number of times. The rearrangement uses TRBV28 and TRBJ1-6, with D possibly TRBD1 on 6 matching bases. In germline, CDR1 is MDHEN, CDR2 SYDVKM. Trimming stripped 6 bases from V and 10 bases from J, with 19 bases between. CDR3 size: 15 residues. The CDR3 region is CASRGAGEAASPLHF. CDR3 DNA sequence: TGTGCCAGCAGGGGGGCTGGGGAAGCCGCCTCACCCCTCCACTTT. Filled out from reference TRBV28 and TRBJ1-6, the complete variable domain reads DVKVTQSSRYLVKRTGEKVFLECVQDMDHENMFWYRQDPGLGLRLIYFSYDVKMKEKGDIPEGYSVSREKKERFSLILESASTNQTSMYLCASRGAGEAASPLHFGNGTRLTVT.

This clonotype was seen a handful of times. The rearrangement links TRBV6-1 to TRBJ1-1; D is perhaps TRBD1 (5 bases). This CDR3 spans 15 amino acids. CDR1 and CDR2 (germline): MNHNS, SASEGT. Trimming pared 1 base from V and 3 bases from J, leaving 12 bases between. The CDR3 bases are TGTGCCAGCAGTGAAGGCCGTCTGGGGCACACTGAAGCTTTCTTT. Protein sequence: CASSEGRLGHTEAFF.

This clonotype was observed a handful of times. This rearrangement joins TRBV7-2 to TRBJ1-1; D gene unclear. CDR3 size: 13 residues. Trimming stripped 3 bases from V and 4 bases from J, with 9 bases between. From germline, CDR1 is SGHTA and CDR2 FQGNSA. The CDR3 DNA is TGTGCCAGCAGCTTCCGGACGAGCACTGAAGCTTTCTTT. Translation gives CASSFRTSTEAFF.

The chain uses TRBV19 and TRBJ1-4; 7 nucleotides agree with TRBD1. CDR1 and CDR2 from the germline V gene are LNHDA and SQIVND (reference sequence). The CDR3 loop spans 14 amino acids. V trimming: 6 bases; J trimming: 8 bases; junction bases outside the gene matches: 9. CDR3 in DNA: TGTGCCAGTAGCGCACAGGGGATCTGGGAAAAACTGTTTTTT. Translation gives CASSAQGIWEKLFF. The full variable domain, in which reference TRBV19 and TRBJ1-4 provide the parts outside the CDR3, is DGGITQSPKYLFRKEGQNVTLSCEQNLNHDAMYWYRQDPGQGLRLIYYSQIVNDFQKGDIAEGYSVSREKKESFPLTVTSAQKNPTAFYLCASSAQGIWEKLFFGSGTQLSVL.